This T cell receptor (beta chain) derives from a study of blood T cell repertoires in COVID-19. Overall study: Specimens from acute and convalescent COVID-19 originated in the United States, Italy and Spain. From T cells, B-cell-depleted T cells, or PBMCs came the material, which was cDNA or gDNA.

In the original analysis: Cell counts per sample came from amplifying reference gene primers. Using immunoSEQ multiplex PCR, the repertoire was profiled, and TCRdb retains in-frame clones only, with some absent. That table gives V, J and clone size, and the DNA gave D and trimming. The sample holds a few hundred thousand clones, almost 85% seen once. The junction had 3 bases not matched to a gene; V was cut back by 4 bases and J by 3 bases. The CDR3 length is 13 residues. Germline-derived CDR1 and CDR2 are SGHDT and YYEEEE. The material sequenced was peripheral blood. The chain links TRBV5-6 to TRBJ1-2; 7 bases match TRBD1. The receptor was isolated from a man between 50 and 59 years old with active or convalescent COVID-19. CDR3 DNA sequence: TGTGCCAGCAGCGATACAGGGGACTATGGCTACACCTTC. Translated: CASSDTGDYGYTF.